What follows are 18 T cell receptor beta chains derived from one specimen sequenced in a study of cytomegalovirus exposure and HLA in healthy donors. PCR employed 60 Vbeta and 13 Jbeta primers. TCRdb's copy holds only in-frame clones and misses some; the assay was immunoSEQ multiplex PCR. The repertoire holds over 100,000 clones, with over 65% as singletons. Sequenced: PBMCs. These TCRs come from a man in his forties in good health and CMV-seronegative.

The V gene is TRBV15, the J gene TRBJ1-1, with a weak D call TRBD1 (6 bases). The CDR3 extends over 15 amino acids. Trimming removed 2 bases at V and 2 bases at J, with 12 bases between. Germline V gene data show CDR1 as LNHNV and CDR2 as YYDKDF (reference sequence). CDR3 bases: TGTGCCACCAGCAGAAGTCAGGGGCGCAACACTGAAGCTTTCTTT. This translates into CATSRSQGRNTEAFF. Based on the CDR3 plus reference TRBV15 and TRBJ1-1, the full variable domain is DAMVIQNPRYQVTQFGKPVTLSCSQTLNHNVMYWYQQKSSQAPKLLFHYYDKDFNNEADTPDNFQSRRPNTSFCFLDIRSPGLGDTAMYLCATSRSQGRNTEAFFGQGTRLTVV.

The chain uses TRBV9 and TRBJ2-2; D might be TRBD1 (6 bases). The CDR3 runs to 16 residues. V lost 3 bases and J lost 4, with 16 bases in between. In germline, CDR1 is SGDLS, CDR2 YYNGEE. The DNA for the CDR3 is TGTGCCAGCAGCGCACTGGGTCAGGGGTTCACCGGGGAGCTGTTTTTT. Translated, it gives CASSALGQGFTGELFF.

The DNA of the CDR3 is TGTGCCAGCAGCCTAGCGGGAGGAATCAATGAGCAGTTCTTC. Protein: CASSLAGGINEQFF. V gene TRBV5-5 combines with J gene TRBJ2-1, with 11 bases fitting TRBD2. CDR1 is SGHKS, CDR2 YYEKEE, per germline (reference sequence). V shed 4 bases, J shed 6 bases, and the junction held 3 bases outside the gene matches. The CDR3 is 14 residues long. The entire variable domain, with the rest obtained from reference TRBV5-5 and TRBJ2-1, is as follows: DAGVTQSPTHLIKTRGQQVTLRCSPISGHKSVSWYQQVLGQGPQFIFQYYEKEERGRGNFPDRFSARQFPNYSSELNVNALLLGDSALYLCASSLAGGINEQFFGPGTRLTVL.

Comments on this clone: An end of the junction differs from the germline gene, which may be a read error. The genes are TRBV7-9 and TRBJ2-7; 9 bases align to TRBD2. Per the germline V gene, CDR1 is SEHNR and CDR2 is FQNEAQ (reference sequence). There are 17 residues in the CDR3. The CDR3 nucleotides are TGTTCCAGCAGCGACAGAAAGGGGACTAGCCCGACCTACGAGCAGTACTTC. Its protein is CSSSDRKGTSPTYEQYF.

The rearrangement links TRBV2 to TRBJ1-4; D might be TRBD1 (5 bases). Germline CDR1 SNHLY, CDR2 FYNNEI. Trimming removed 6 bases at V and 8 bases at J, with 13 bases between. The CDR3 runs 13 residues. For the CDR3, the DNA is TGTGCCAGCAGCGGAGGGGAGGACGAAAAACTGTTTTTT. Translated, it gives CASSGGEDEKLFF. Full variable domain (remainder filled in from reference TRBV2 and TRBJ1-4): EPEVTQTPSHQVTQMGQEVILRCVPISNHLYFYWYRQILGQKVEFLVSFYNNEISEKSEIFDDQFSVERPDGSNFTLKIRSTKLEDSAMYFCASSGGEDEKLFFGSGTQLSVL.

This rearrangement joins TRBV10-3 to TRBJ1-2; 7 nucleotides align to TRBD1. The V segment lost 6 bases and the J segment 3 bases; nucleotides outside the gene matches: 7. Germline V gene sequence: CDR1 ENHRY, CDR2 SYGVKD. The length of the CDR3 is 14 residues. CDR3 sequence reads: CAIRARQGDYGYTF. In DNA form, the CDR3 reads TGTGCCATCAGAGCGAGACAGGGCGACTATGGCTACACCTTC.

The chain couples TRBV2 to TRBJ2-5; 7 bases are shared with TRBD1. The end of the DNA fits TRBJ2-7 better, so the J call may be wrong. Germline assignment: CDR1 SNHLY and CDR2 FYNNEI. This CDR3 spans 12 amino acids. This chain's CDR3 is CAGGQEYYEQYF. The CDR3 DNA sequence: TGTGCCGGCGGACAGGAGTACTACGAGCAGTACTTC.

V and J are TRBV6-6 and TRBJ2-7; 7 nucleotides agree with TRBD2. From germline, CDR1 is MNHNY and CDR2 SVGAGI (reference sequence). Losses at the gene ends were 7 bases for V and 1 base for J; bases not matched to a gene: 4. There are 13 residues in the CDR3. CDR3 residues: CASTWGGSYEQYF. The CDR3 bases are TGTGCCAGCACTTGGGGGGGGTCCTACGAGCAGTACTTC.

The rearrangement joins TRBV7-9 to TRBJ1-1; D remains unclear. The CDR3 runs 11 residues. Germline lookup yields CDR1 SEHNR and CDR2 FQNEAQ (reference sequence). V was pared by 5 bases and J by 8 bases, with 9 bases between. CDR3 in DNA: TGTGCCAGCAGCACTCGACTGGAAGCTTTCTTT. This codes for CASSTRLEAFF. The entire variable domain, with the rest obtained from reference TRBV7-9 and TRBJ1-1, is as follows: DTGVSQNPRHKITKRGQNVTFRCDPISEHNRLYWYRQTLGQGPEFLTYFQNEAQLEKSRLLSDRFSAERPKGSFSTLEIQRTEQGDSAMYLCASSTRLEAFFGQGTRLTVV.

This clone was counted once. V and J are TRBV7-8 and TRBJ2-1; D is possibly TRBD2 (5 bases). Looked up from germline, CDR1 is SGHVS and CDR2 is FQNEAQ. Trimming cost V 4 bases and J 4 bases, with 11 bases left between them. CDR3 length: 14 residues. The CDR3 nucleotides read TGTGCCAGCAGCTCCTTAGCGTCTTACAATGAGCAGTTCTTC. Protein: CASSSLASYNEQFF.

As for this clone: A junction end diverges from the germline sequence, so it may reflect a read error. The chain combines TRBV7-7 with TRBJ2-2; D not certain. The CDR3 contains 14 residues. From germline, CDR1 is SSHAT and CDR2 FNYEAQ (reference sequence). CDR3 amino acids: CASSLAHATGELFF. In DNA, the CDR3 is TGTGCTAGCAGCTTAGCACACGCCACCGGGGAGCTGTTTTTT.

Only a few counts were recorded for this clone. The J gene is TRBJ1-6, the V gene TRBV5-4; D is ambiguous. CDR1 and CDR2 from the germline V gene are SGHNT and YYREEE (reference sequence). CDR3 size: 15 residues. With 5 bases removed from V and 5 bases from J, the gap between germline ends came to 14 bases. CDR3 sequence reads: CASSFGGQDNSPLHF. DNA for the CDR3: TGTGCCAGCAGTTTTGGAGGGCAGGATAATTCACCCCTCCACTTT. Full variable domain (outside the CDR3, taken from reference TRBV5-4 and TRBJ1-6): ETGVTQSPTHLIKTRGQQVTLRCSSQSGHNTVSWYQQALGQGPQFIFQYYREEENGRGNFPPRFSGLQFPNYSSELNVNALELDDSALYLCASSFGGQDNSPLHFGNGTRLTVT.

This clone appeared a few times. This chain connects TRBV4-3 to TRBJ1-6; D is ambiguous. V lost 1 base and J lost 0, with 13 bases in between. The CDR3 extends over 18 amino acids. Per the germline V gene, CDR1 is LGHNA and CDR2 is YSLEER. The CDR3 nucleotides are TGCGCCAGCAGCCAAGGATCAGGCCTAAGCTCCTATAATTCACCCCTCCACTTT. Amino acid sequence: CASSQGSGLSSYNSPLHF.

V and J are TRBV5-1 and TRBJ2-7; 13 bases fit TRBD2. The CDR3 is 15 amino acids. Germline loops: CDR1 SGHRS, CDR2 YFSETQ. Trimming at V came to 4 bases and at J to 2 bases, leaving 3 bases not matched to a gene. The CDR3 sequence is CASSALAGGPYEQYF. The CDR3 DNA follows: TGCGCCAGCAGCGCACTAGCGGGAGGGCCCTACGAGCAGTACTTC.

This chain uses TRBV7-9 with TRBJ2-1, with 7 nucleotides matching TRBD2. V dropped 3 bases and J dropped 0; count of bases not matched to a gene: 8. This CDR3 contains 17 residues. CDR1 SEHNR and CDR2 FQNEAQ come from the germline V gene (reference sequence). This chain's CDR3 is CASSFGLGLTSYNEQFF. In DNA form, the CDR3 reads TGTGCCAGCAGCTTTGGACTAGGACTTACCTCCTACAATGAGCAGTTCTTC. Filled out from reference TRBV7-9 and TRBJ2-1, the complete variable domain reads DTGVSQNPRHKITKRGQNVTFRCDPISEHNRLYWYRQTLGQGPEFLTYFQNEAQLEKSRLLSDRFSAERPKGSFSTLEIQRTEQGDSAMYLCASSFGLGLTSYNEQFFGPGTRLTVL.

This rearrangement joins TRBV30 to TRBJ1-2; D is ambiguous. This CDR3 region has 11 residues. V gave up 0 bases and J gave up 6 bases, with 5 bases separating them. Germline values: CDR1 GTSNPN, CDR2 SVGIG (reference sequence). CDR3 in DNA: TGTGCCTGGAGTGTACAAAATGGCTACACCTTC. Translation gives CAWSVQNGYTF.

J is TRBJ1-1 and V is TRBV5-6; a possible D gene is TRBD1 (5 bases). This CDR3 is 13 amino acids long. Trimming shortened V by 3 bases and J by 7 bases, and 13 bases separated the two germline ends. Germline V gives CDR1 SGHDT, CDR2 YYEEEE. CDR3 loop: CASSSGGIYEAFF. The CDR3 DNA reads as TGTGCCAGCAGCTCGGGGGGGATTTATGAAGCTTTCTTT. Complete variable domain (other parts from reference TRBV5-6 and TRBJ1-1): DAGVTQSPTHLIKTRGQQVTLRCSPKSGHDTVSWYQQALGQGPQFIFQYYEEEERQRGNFPDRFSGHQFPNYSSELNVNALLLGDSALYLCASSSGGIYEAFFGQGTRLTVV.

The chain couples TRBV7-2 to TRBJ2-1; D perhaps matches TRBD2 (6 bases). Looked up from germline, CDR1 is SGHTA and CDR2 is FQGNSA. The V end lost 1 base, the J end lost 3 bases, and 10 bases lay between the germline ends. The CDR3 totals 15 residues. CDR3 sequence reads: CASSLDMGGYNEQFF. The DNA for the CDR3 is TGTGCCAGCAGCTTAGATATGGGGGGCTACAATGAGCAGTTCTTC.